The 22 T cell receptor beta chains reported below all come from one sample, sequenced in a study of blood T cell repertoires in COVID-19. Using immunoSEQ multiplex PCR, the repertoire was profiled, and TCRdb retains in-frame clones only, with some absent. The data show more than 35,000 clones, just under 70% seen once. The sequenced sample was peripheral blood. Source of these receptors: an older man with acute or convalescent COVID-19.

This rearrangement joins TRBV11-2 to TRBJ2-5; TRBD2 matches at 14 bases. Germline V gene data show CDR1 as SGHAT and CDR2 as FQNNGV. The CDR3 is 17 residues long. The trim removed 5 bases at V and 2 bases at J, leaving 7 bases unmatched. CDR3 nucleotides: TGTGCCAGCAGCCCCCACCGGACTAGCGGGAGGCAAGAGACCCAGTACTTC. Its protein product is CASSPHRTSGRQETQYF.

CDR3 DNA: TGTGCCAGCAGCTTAGACTACAGCGGGGCCTCCTACAATGAGCAGTTCTTC. This codes for CASSLDYSGASYNEQFF. V and J are TRBV11-2 and TRBJ2-1; 7 bases agree with TRBD2. J lost 0 bases, V lost 0 bases, and 5 bases had no gene match. Germline CDR1 is SGHAT and CDR2 is FQNNGV. This CDR3 spans 17 amino acids. Filled out from reference TRBV11-2 and TRBJ2-1, the complete variable domain reads EAGVAQSPRYKIIEKRQSVAFWCNPISGHATLYWYQQILGQGPKLLIQFQNNGVVDDSQLPKDRFSAERLKGVDSTLKIQPAKLEDSAVYLCASSLDYSGASYNEQFFGPGTRLTVL.

CDR3: CATSRGQGQKEAFF. The CDR3 region has the DNA TGTGCCACCAGCAGAGGTCAGGGACAAAAAGAAGCTTTCTTT. The chain links TRBV15 to TRBJ1-1, with TRBD1 as a possible D gene (6 bases). Germline V gives CDR1 LNHNV, CDR2 YYDKDF (reference sequence). The CDR3 covers 14 residues. V lost 1 base and J 8 bases, leaving 14 bases between the germline ends.

V usage is TRBV6-2 or TRBV6-3 and J usage is TRBJ1-2; tentatively, D is TRBD1 (5 bases). Deletions cut 1 base from V and 5 bases from J, with 14 bases between. This CDR3 comprises 15 residues. Per the germline V gene, CDR1 is MNHEY and CDR2 is SVGEGT. CDR3 protein: CASSYYGRAVYGYTF. The CDR3 region has the DNA TGTGCCAGCAGTTACTACGGCAGGGCTGTATATGGCTACACCTTC.

This chain links TRBV6-6 with TRBJ1-2; 12 bases align to TRBD1. This CDR3 is 18 amino acids long. The germline CDR1 and CDR2 sequences are MNHNY and SVGAGI (reference sequence). J gave up 1 base and V 5 bases, and 11 bases lay outside the gene matches. The CDR3 here is CASSPERGQGASNYGYTF. In DNA form, the CDR3 reads TGTGCCAGCAGTCCCGAACGGGGACAGGGGGCTAGTAACTATGGCTACACCTTC.

The J gene is TRBJ1-3, the V gene TRBV19, with 9 bases matching TRBD1. The CDR3 loop spans 15 amino acids. Germline loops: CDR1 LNHDA, CDR2 SQIVND (reference sequence). V was clipped by 9 bases and J by 0 bases; unmatched bases: 6. The CDR3 sequence is CASGTGPYSGNTIYF. The CDR3 nucleotides are TGTGCCAGCGGGACAGGGCCCTACTCTGGAAACACCATATATTTT.

The rearrangement links TRBV5-1 to TRBJ2-7; possibly TRBD1 for D (6 bases). Trimming took 2 bases from V and 0 from J, leaving 12 bases between them. This CDR3 is 15 amino acids long. The V gene's germline CDR1 is SGHRS and CDR2 YFSETQ. The CDR3 spells CASSFPRTDSYEQYF. The CDR3, as DNA: TGCGCCAGCAGCTTTCCGAGGACAGACTCCTACGAGCAGTACTTC.

The chain couples TRBV2 to TRBJ1-1, with 9 bases identical to TRBD1. This CDR3 has 14 residues. Germline V gene data show CDR1 as SNHLY and CDR2 as FYNNEI. The V and J ends lost 8 bases and 4 bases, in that order; junction bases with no gene match: 8. CDR3 sequence reads: CASGRDREPTEAFF. The DNA for the CDR3 is TGTGCCAGCGGCCGGGACAGGGAACCCACTGAAGCTTTCTTT.

This clone was picked up a small number of times. The J gene is TRBJ1-2, the V gene TRBV5-6, with 10 bases that match TRBD1. V lost 1 base to trimming and J lost 7 bases; unmatched junction nucleotides: 4. The CDR3 runs to 14 residues. Germline CDR1 reads SGHDT; CDR2 reads YYEEEE. Here the CDR3 reads CASSLRQGAGGYTF. The CDR3, as DNA: TGTGCCAGCAGCTTGAGACAGGGGGCGGGTGGCTACACCTTC.

CDR3 sequence (DNA): TGCAGCGTTGTAGGACCAGGGAACTATGGCTACACCTTC. Protein: CSVVGPGNYGYTF. The chain employs TRBV29-1 and TRBJ1-2, with a tentative D call TRBD1 (5 bases). The germline CDR1 and CDR2 sequences are SQVTM and ANQGSEA. The CDR3 length is 13 residues. Trimming pared 4 bases from V and 2 bases from J, leaving 11 bases between.

This chain uses TRBV19 with TRBJ1-3, with D tentatively TRBD1 (6 bases). This CDR3 has 13 residues. The V end was cut by 4 bases, the J end by 7 bases, with 11 bases between. Germline V CDR1 and CDR2: LNHDA, SQIVND (reference sequence). The CDR3 DNA is TGTGCCAGTAGTAAGGACAGTGGGAACACCATATATTTT. Encoded protein: CASSKDSGNTIYF.

The count of this clone is one. The chain has TRBV6-5 and TRBJ1-6, with 7 bases matching TRBD1. V trimming: 6 bases; J trimming: 0 bases; junction bases outside the gene matches: 2. This CDR3 has 15 residues. Germline CDR1 and CDR2: MNHEY and SVGAGI. CDR3 protein: CASRPGGSYNSPLHF. The CDR3 DNA sequence: TGTGCCAGCAGGCCAGGGGGCTCCTATAATTCACCCCTCCACTTT.

This clone was recorded a few times. V and J are TRBV29-1 and TRBJ2-1, with 7 bases fitting TRBD2. The CDR3 spans 14 residues. V lost 3 bases, J lost 1 base, and 3 bases stayed unmatched. CDR1 is SQVTM, CDR2 ANQGSEA, per germline. The CDR3 reads CSVERERSYNEQFF. For the CDR3, the DNA is TGCAGCGTTGAGCGGGAGAGGTCCTACAATGAGCAGTTCTTC.

This clone has more than one count but fewer than ten. The V call is TRBV9, the J call TRBJ1-4; D unclear. Germline CDR1 is SGDLS and CDR2 is YYNGEE. V was shortened by 3 bases and J by 7 bases, with 13 bases between the two germline ends. The CDR3 is 14 amino acids. CDR3 sequence reads: CASSAPGGVEKLFF. In DNA form, the CDR3 reads TGTGCCAGCAGCGCCCCAGGCGGGGTTGAAAAACTGTTTTTT.

The CDR3 region has the DNA TGCAGTGCTAGTTCTCAGGGGGGTGGAAACACCATATATTTT. Its protein is CSASSQGGGNTIYF. This chain connects TRBV20-1 to TRBJ1-3, with TRBD1 identical over 7 bases. CDR3 size: 14 residues. With 3 bases clipped from V and 3 bases from J, the junction kept 5 bases outside the gene matches. Germline V gene sequence: CDR1 DFQATT, CDR2 SNEGSKA (reference sequence).

The gene calls are TRBV10-3 and TRBJ2-4; a weak D match, TRBD2 (5 bases). V shed 7 bases and J shed 0 bases, with 22 bases lying between them. CDR1 is ENHRY, CDR2 SYGVKD, per germline. The CDR3 is 18 residues long. The CDR3 nucleotides read TGTGCCATCACTCCCCCGGCTAGCTTATCGTTAGCCAAAAACATTCAGTACTTC. Its protein is CAITPPASLSLAKNIQYF.

The V call is TRBV11-2, the J call TRBJ2-7, with TRBD1 matching over 8 bases. Germline-derived CDR1 and CDR2 are SGHAT and FQNNGV. There are 15 residues in the CDR3. After removal of 3 bases from V and 3 bases from J, the junction contained 7 bases not matched to a gene. CDR3 bases: TGTGCCAGCAGCTTTACAGACAGGGGCAGCTACGAGCAGTACTTC. It is translated as CASSFTDRGSYEQYF.

This chain joins TRBV14 and TRBJ1-1; D is undetermined. Germline-derived CDR1 and CDR2 are SGHDN and FVKESK. Trimming shortened V by 0 bases and J by 10 bases, and 9 bases separated the two germline ends. This CDR3 spans 12 amino acids. This CDR3 is CASSQDHGGAFF. CDR3 bases: TGTGCCAGCAGCCAAGATCATGGCGGAGCTTTCTTT. The whole variable domain, remainder taken from reference TRBV14 and TRBJ1-1, is EAGVTQFPSHSVIEKGQTVTLRCDPISGHDNLYWYRRVMGKEIKFLLHFVKESKQDESGMPNNRFLAERTGGTYSTLKVQPAELEDSGVYFCASSQDHGGAFFGQGTRLTVV.

The V call is TRBV6-5, the J call TRBJ2-5, with 11 bases matching TRBD2. Germline trimming cut 6 bases from V and 5 bases from J; bases unmatched to any gene: 2. The CDR3 sequence is 13 residues long. Germline V gives CDR1 MNHEY, CDR2 SVGAGI. This CDR3 is CASRPSGGETQYF. The CDR3 coding sequence is TGTGCCAGCAGACCTAGCGGGGGGGAGACCCAGTACTTC.

This chain links TRBV5-6 with TRBJ2-5; 11 positions match TRBD2. With V trimmed by 1 base and J by 5 bases, 10 bases remained unmatched. The CDR3 consists of 17 residues. Germline CDR1 is SGHDT and CDR2 is YYEEEE. DNA of the CDR3: TGTGCCAGCAGCTTGAGGGTAGCGGGAGGGAGGGAGGAGACCCAGTACTTC. Its translation is CASSLRVAGGREETQYF.

The chain couples TRBV19 to TRBJ1-4; 11 nucleotides line up with TRBD1. CDR3 length: 17 residues. Germline V gives CDR1 LNHDA, CDR2 SQIVND (reference sequence). The trim removed 1 base at V and 8 bases at J, leaving 9 bases unmatched. The CDR3 DNA reads TGTGCCAGTAGTATAGGAGGACAGGGGGCCGTGGGGGAAAAACTGTTTTTT. It specifies CASSIGGQGAVGEKLFF.

The rearrangement links TRBV24-1 to TRBJ2-1; 8 bases line up with TRBD2. V trimming: 5 bases; J trimming: 2 bases; junction bases outside the gene matches: 7. The CDR3 is made up of 16 amino acids. CDR1 is KGHDR and CDR2 is SFDVKD in the germline V gene. CDR3 amino acids: CATSATGGGTYNEQFF. In DNA, the CDR3 is TGTGCCACCAGTGCCACCGGGGGGGGAACCTACAATGAGCAGTTCTTC.